This T cell receptor (beta chain) originates from a study of blood T cell repertoires in COVID-19. Study information: The analysed material was cDNA or gDNA that came from T cells, B-cell-depleted T cells, or PBMCs.

This clone came up a few times. Under the authors' procedure: Estimated nucleated cell counts came from reference gene primer amplification. Sequencing used immunoSEQ multiplex PCR; TCRdb keeps in-frame clones, though not all of them. V and J calls plus clone size are reproduced from that table; the DNA served to infer D and trimming. The table records 250,000 to 350,000 clones, about four fifths of them present only once. Trimming shortened V by 7 bases and J by 0 bases, and 15 bases separated the two germline ends. The CDR3 spans 16 residues. Per germline, CDR1 LNHDA and CDR2 SQIVND (reference sequence).

The sequence derives from a human donor with COVID-19, enrolled during active disease. The donor label of this sample is uncertain. The chain links TRBV19 to TRBJ1-4, with D maybe TRBD1 (5 bases). The sequenced sample was peripheral blood. The CDR3 loop reads CASNRAGGATNEKLFF. The CDR3 DNA follows: TGTGCCAGTAATCGTGCGGGGGGAGCAACTAATGAAAAACTGTTTTTT.